Presented here are 29 T cell receptor beta chains from one specimen sequenced in a study of molecular identifiers for immune sequencing clone quantification (dated by TCRdb to 2017 to 2018). Libraries were prepared through PCR. Sequencing instrument: Illumina HiSeq 4000. TCRdb reworked the public reads: Q25 trimming with fastp, MiXCR clone assembly, productive beta chains retained. Every distinct CDR3 protein forms one entry, paired with its most common genes and DNA. This sample is represented by over 600,000 distinct CDR3 sequences; less than 20% of them were singletons. The top ten clones comprise around 0.86% of the sample. Sequencing was carried out using naive CD8+ T cells from blood, with Jurkat cell RNA spiked in. The sample's cell subset or site, from its label and the paper: FACS-sorted CD8+CD4-CCR7+CD45RA+ naive T cells. The receptors stem from a human donor in good health. Some libraries in this study had Jurkat cell RNA spiked in.

Turning to this clonotype: A much larger clone differs from this one at a single base, so this may be a read error. The gene calls are TRBV27 and TRBJ1-1; the D is unclear. CDR3 length equals 13 residues. The germline gives CDR1 MNHEY, CDR2 SMNVEV (reference sequence). CDR3 protein: CASGTAMNIEAFF. In nucleotides, the CDR3 is TGTGCCAGCGGCACCGCCATGAACATTGAAGCTTTCTTT.

The table lists this clonotype with many counts. The junction departs from the called germline gene at one end, perhaps through a read error. The CDR3 sequence is CASSEGQYNSPLHF. DNA of the CDR3: TGTGCCAGCAGCGAGGGACAATATAATTCACCCCTCCACTTT. This chain uses TRBV10-1 with TRBJ1-6; the D gene is possibly TRBD1 (6 bases). The CDR3 is 14 residues long. The germline V gene encodes CDR1 WNHNN and CDR2 SYGVQD (reference sequence).

In regard to this clonotype: A read error may explain this, as a much larger clone is one base away. This chain connects TRBV7-9 to TRBJ2-1, with a tentative D call TRBD2 (5 bases). CDR3 length equals 15 residues. The V gene lost 8 bases and the J gene lost 8 bases, with 22 bases spanning the gap. Germline V gene data show CDR1 as SEHNR and CDR2 as FQNEAQ (reference sequence). The CDR3 DNA reads as TGTGCCAGCGGCCTAAGACAAGGGAGCCTCGATGAGCAGTTCTTC. Translation: CASGLRQGSLDEQFF.

This clonotype came up a few times. The chain employs TRBV14 and TRBJ2-7; 10 nucleotides match TRBD1. The germline V gene has CDR1 SGHDN and CDR2 FVKESK. V lost 0 bases and J lost 3; bases outside the gene matches: 5. The CDR3 is 16 amino acids. The CDR3: CASSQDPGTGDYEQYF. In nucleotides, the CDR3 is TGTGCCAGCAGCCAAGACCCCGGGACAGGGGACTACGAGCAGTACTTC.

This clonotype has just a few counts. The V call is TRBV19, the J call TRBJ2-2, with unresolved D. Germline V gives CDR1 LNHDA, CDR2 SQIVND (reference sequence). V lost 1 base and J lost 7, with 7 bases in between. This CDR3 region has 13 residues. In DNA form, the CDR3 reads TGTGCCAGTAGTATAGGACCCGTCGGGGAGCTGTTTTTT. This gives the protein CASSIGPVGELFF.

As to this clonotype: The junction departs from the called germline gene at one end, perhaps through a read error. This rearrangement joins TRBV5-6 to TRBJ2-5, with a tentative D call TRBD1 (6 bases). CDR3 length: 14 amino acids. Germline CDR1 SGHDT, CDR2 YYEEEE. The CDR3 sequence is CASSLATGWETRYF. In DNA form, the CDR3 reads TGTGCCAGCAGCTTGGCTACAGGGTGGGAGACCCGGTACTTC.

The gene calls are TRBV4-3 and TRBJ2-2; D gene uncertain. The CDR3 contains 14 residues. Trimming took off 1 base at V and 5 bases at J, with 8 bases between the two ends. Germline V gene data show CDR1 as LGHNA and CDR2 as YSLEER. The CDR3 is CASSQARSTGELFF. CDR3 bases: TGCGCCAGCAGCCAAGCTCGGTCAACCGGGGAGCTGTTTTTT.

This clonotype was observed at least ten times. The chain couples TRBV9 to TRBJ2-3; D is unclear. Germline loops: CDR1 SGDLS, CDR2 YYNGEE. The CDR3 has 14 amino acids. Trimming took off 0 bases at V and 0 bases at J, with 5 bases between the two ends. CDR3 sequence: CASSVGGSTDTQYF. The CDR3 nucleotides are TGTGCCAGCAGCGTAGGCGGAAGCACAGATACGCAGTATTTT.

This clonotype was found a few times. This chain joins TRBV20-1 and TRBJ2-3; 9 positions match TRBD2. Germline V lookup: CDR1 DFQATT, CDR2 SNEGSKA (reference sequence). The CDR3 runs to 17 residues. The J segment lost 6 bases and the V segment lost 2 bases, leaving 15 bases of the junction unmatched. CDR3 residues: CSARNPYVAGVPDTQYF. For the CDR3, the DNA is TGCAGTGCTAGAAACCCGTACGTAGCGGGAGTTCCGGATACGCAGTATTTT.

In its sample, this clonotype was seen many times. J is TRBJ1-1 and V is TRBV30; D unresolved. The V and J ends lost 3 bases and 2 bases respectively, with 13 bases between them. This CDR3 region has 14 residues. Germline values: CDR1 GTSNPN, CDR2 SVGIG (reference sequence). The CDR3 region is CAWRWATFNTEAFF. CDR3 coding DNA: TGTGCCTGGAGGTGGGCTACCTTTAACACTGAAGCTTTCTTT.

This clonotype was counted only a few times. A read error may explain this, as a much larger clone is one base away. V and J are TRBV5-1 and TRBJ2-3; the D is unclear. Per the germline V gene, CDR1 is SGHRS and CDR2 is YFSETQ. Trimming removed 4 bases at V and 3 bases at J, with 9 bases between. This CDR3 is built from 13 residues. This chain's CDR3 is CASSQIGTDTQYF. The CDR3 nucleotides read TGCGCCAGCAGCCAGATCGGGACAGATACGCAGTATTTT. The variable domain in full, completed from reference TRBV5-1 and TRBJ2-3, reads KAGVTQTPRYLIKTRGQQVTLSCSPISGHRSVSWYQQTPGQGLQFLFEYFSETQRNKGNFPGRFSGRQFSNSRSEMNVSTLELGDSALYLCASSQIGTDTQYFGPGTRLTVL.

This clonotype has a count of ten or more. The chain has TRBV27 and TRBJ2-7; D ambiguous. The V gene's germline CDR1 is MNHEY and CDR2 SMNVEV (reference sequence). CDR3 length: 14 amino acids. V lost 3 bases and J lost 2, with 11 bases in between. The CDR3: CASSLLGGTYEQYF. The CDR3 nucleotides read TGTGCCAGCAGTTTGTTGGGCGGCACCTACGAGCAGTACTTC.

This clonotype was seen at least ten times. This sequence joins TRBV19 and TRBJ2-5; D is unresolved. In germline, CDR1 is LNHDA, CDR2 SQIVND (reference sequence). This CDR3 has 13 residues. V lost 3 bases and J 1 base, leaving 6 bases between the germline ends. CDR3 amino acids: CASSILFQETQYF. The CDR3 nucleotides are TGTGCCAGTAGTATCCTCTTCCAAGAGACCCAGTACTTC.

Concerning this clonotype itself: The germline gene is not matched at one end of the junction; a read error may be the cause. The V and J genes are TRBV19 and TRBJ1-3; D remains ambiguous. The germline CDR1 and CDR2 sequences are LNHDA and SQIVND (reference sequence). CDR3 length: 15 residues. The CDR3 protein is CASSLGSSSGDTIYF. The CDR3 region has the DNA TGTGCCAGTAGTCTGGGATCTTCCTCTGGAGACACCATATATTTT.

The chain couples TRBV29-1 to TRBJ1-1, with D perhaps matching TRBD1 (5 bases). With 4 bases removed from V and 3 bases from J, the gap between germline ends came to 6 bases. CDR1 is SQVTM and CDR2 is ANQGSEA in the germline V gene. This CDR3 comprises 11 residues. Here the CDR3 reads CSVVGHTEAFF. CDR3 coding DNA: TGCAGCGTTGTGGGACACACTGAAGCTTTCTTT. The entire variable domain, with the rest obtained from reference TRBV29-1 and TRBJ1-1, is as follows: SAVISQKPSRDICQRGTSLTIQCQVDSQVTMMFWYRQQPGQSLTLIATANQGSEATYESGFVIDKFPISRPNLTFSTLTVSNMSPEDSSIYLCSVVGHTEAFFGQGTRLTVV.

This clonotype occurred many times. J is TRBJ2-7 and V is TRBV27, with TRBD1 matching over 9 bases. The CDR3 totals 14 residues. Germline CDR1 MNHEY, CDR2 SMNVEV (reference sequence). Unmatched junction bases numbered 7, after V lost 6 bases and J lost 4 bases. The CDR3 DNA reads as TGTGCCAGCAGCCTACGACAGGGGGGGTACGAGCAGTACTTC. The encoded protein is CASSLRQGGYEQYF.

In regard to this clonotype: A much larger clone is a single base away; this may be a read error. This rearrangement joins TRBV2 to TRBJ2-5, with D possibly matching TRBD2 (5 bases). V was clipped by 1 base and J by 7 bases, with 10 bases between them. This CDR3 is 13 amino acids long. CDR1 is SNHLY and CDR2 is FYNNEI in the germline V gene. The CDR3 DNA is TGTGCCAGCAGTGAAGGACTCGGAGGGACCCAGTACTTC. Translation: CASSEGLGGTQYF.

This clonotype has ten or more counts. The chain carries TRBV11-3 and TRBJ2-1, with a weak D call TRBD2 (6 bases). The CDR3 length is 16 residues. Trimming left V 0 bases short and J 3 bases short, with 12 bases between. Germline-derived CDR1 and CDR2 are SGHNT and YENEEA. As DNA, the CDR3 is TGTGCCAGCAGCTTAGACACCATCGGGAGCTACAATGAGCAGTTCTTC. Protein sequence: CASSLDTIGSYNEQFF.

This clonotype appeared a few times. The chain employs TRBV27 and TRBJ2-7; 7 nucleotides line up with TRBD1. The CDR3 totals 14 residues. The V gene end was trimmed by 3 bases and the J gene end by 4 bases; junction bases not matched to a gene: 6. The germline V gene encodes CDR1 MNHEY and CDR2 SMNVEV (reference sequence). The CDR3 loop is CASSFGQGVYEQYF. CDR3 nucleotides: TGTGCCAGCAGTTTCGGCCAGGGGGTGTACGAGCAGTACTTC.

The V gene is TRBV20-1, the J gene TRBJ2-7; tentatively, D is TRBD1 (5 bases). Germline CDR1 DFQATT, CDR2 SNEGSKA (reference sequence). Trimming cost V 5 bases and J 3 bases, with 14 bases left between them. The CDR3 sequence is 13 residues long. The CDR3 DNA is TGCAGTGCTCCTGACAGTGGGGACTACGAGCAGTACTTC. Translation: CSAPDSGDYEQYF.

The table lists this clonotype with many counts. The CDR3 loop reads CASSSGQGGEQFF. The CDR3 bases are TGTGCCAGCAGCAGCGGACAGGGCGGGGAGCAGTTCTTC. The rearrangement links TRBV7-9 to TRBJ2-1; TRBD1 agrees at 8 bases. There are 13 residues in the CDR3. The V segment lost 5 bases and the J segment 10 bases; nucleotides outside the gene matches: 7. Looked up from germline, CDR1 is SEHNR and CDR2 is FQNEAQ (reference sequence).

In its sample, this clonotype was seen many times. This chain connects TRBV20-1 to TRBJ2-7, with 7 bases fitting TRBD1. Germline V gene sequence: CDR1 DFQATT, CDR2 SNEGSKA (reference sequence). CDR3 length: 15 residues. V lost 3 bases and J lost 5; bases outside the gene matches: 13. The CDR3 nucleotides are TGCAGTGCTAGGTCGACAGGGTCGGGTAAAAACGAGCAGTACTTC. Translated, it gives CSARSTGSGKNEQYF.

The chain carries TRBV19 and TRBJ1-1; D may be TRBD1 (5 bases). Germline V gene lookup returns CDR1 LNHDA and CDR2 SQIVND (reference sequence). The CDR3 covers 14 residues. Trimming left V 3 bases short and J 5 bases short, with 13 bases between. The CDR3 reads CASSMPGLTTEAFF. CDR3 nucleotides: TGTGCCAGTAGTATGCCAGGGTTGACAACTGAAGCTTTCTTT.

This clonotype was counted a single time. In DNA form, the CDR3 reads TGCAGCGTTGTGAAAGAATACACAGATACGCAGTATTTT. It codes for CSVVKEYTDTQYF. The rearrangement joins TRBV29-1 to TRBJ2-3; D gene uncertain. Germline V gene data show CDR1 as SQVTM and CDR2 as ANQGSEA. The CDR3 loop spans 13 amino acids. Trimming removed 4 bases from V and 2 bases from J, with 10 bases in between.

The chain is built from TRBV4-1 and TRBJ2-2, with 8 nucleotides matching TRBD1. The junction had 5 bases not matched to a gene; V was cut back by 4 bases and J by 7 bases. This CDR3 is 14 amino acids long. From germline, CDR1 is MGHRA and CDR2 YSYEKL. The CDR3 DNA reads TGCGCCAGCAGCCCCCAGGGGGCGGGCGGGGAGCTGTTTTTT. Translating gives CASSPQGAGGELFF.

This clonotype was seen at least ten times. The rearrangement joins TRBV5-1 to TRBJ2-7, with D perhaps TRBD1 (6 bases). The CDR3 spans 15 residues. The germline V gene has CDR1 SGHRS and CDR2 YFSETQ. V shed 3 bases and J shed 0 bases, with 13 bases lying between them. The DNA for the CDR3 is TGCGCCAGCAGCTCGGAAGGGGGACGCTCCTACGAGCAGTACTTC. It specifies CASSSEGGRSYEQYF.

Ten or more counts support this clonotype. The chain has TRBV3-1 and TRBJ2-5; D perhaps matches TRBD1 (6 bases). Trimming removed 3 bases at V and 5 bases at J, with 16 bases between. Germline V gives CDR1 LGHDT, CDR2 YNNKEL (reference sequence). The CDR3 is 15 residues long. Written as DNA, the CDR3 is TGTGCCAGCAGCCAGGACTTACAGGGTCGGGAGACCCAGTACTTC. Amino acid sequence: CASSQDLQGRETQYF.

This clonotype was seen repeatedly, ten times or more. V gene TRBV2 combines with J gene TRBJ2-3; D is perhaps TRBD1 or TRBD2 (6 bases each). Germline values: CDR1 SNHLY, CDR2 FYNNEI. This CDR3 region has 12 residues. V was trimmed by 6 bases and J by 4 bases, leaving 8 bases between them. CDR3 nucleotide sequence: TGTGCCAGCAGCGGGGGCCCAGATACGCAGTATTTT. The encoded protein is CASSGGPDTQYF.

There are many counts of this clonotype. V usage is TRBV20-1 and J usage is TRBJ1-1; D uncertain. The CDR3 totals 13 residues. V was shortened by 0 bases and J by 2 bases, with 7 bases between the two germline ends. CDR1 and CDR2 from the germline V gene are DFQATT and SNEGSKA (reference sequence). The chain's CDR3 is CSAREKGNTEAFF. The CDR3 DNA reads TGCAGTGCTAGAGAAAAGGGCAACACTGAAGCTTTCTTT.